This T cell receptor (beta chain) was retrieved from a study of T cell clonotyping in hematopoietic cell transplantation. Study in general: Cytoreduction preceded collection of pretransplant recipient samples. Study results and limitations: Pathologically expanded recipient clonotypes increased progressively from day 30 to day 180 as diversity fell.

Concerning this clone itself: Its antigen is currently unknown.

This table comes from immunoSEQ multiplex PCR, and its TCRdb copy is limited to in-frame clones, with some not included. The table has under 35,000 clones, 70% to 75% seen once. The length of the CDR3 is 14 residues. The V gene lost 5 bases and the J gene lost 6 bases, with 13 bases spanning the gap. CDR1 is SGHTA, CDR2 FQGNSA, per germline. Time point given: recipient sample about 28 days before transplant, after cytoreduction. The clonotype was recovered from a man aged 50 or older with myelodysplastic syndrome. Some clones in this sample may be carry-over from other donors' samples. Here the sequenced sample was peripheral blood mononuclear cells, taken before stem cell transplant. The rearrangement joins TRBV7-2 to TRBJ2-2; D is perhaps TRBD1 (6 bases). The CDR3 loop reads CASSRTEGAGELFF. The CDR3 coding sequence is TGTGCCAGCAGCCGGACAGAAGGCGCCGGGGAGCTGTTTTTT.